One T cell receptor (beta chain) is described in this entry. This sample is part of a study of blood T cell repertoires in COVID-19. Study at large: Sites across the United States, Italy and Spain contributed samples from acute and convalescent COVID-19. PBMCs, B-cell-depleted T cells, or T cells provided the cDNA or gDNA that made up the material.

In the original processing: For nucleated cells, counts were estimated from reference gene primer amplification. Profiling relied on immunoSEQ multiplex PCR, and the TCRdb table lists in-frame clones only, not all of them. V, J and clone size are taken as reported in that table, and D and trimming were inferred from the DNA itself. This sample has around 63,000 clones, with 70% to 90% found just once. The CDR3 contains 12 residues. CDR1 SGHAT and CDR2 FQDESV come from the germline V gene (reference sequence). V dropped 5 bases and J dropped 11 bases, with 13 bases sitting between them. Sequencing was done on a sample of peripheral blood. This clonotype was sampled from a man between 60 and 75 years old with acute or convalescent COVID-19. The J gene is TRBJ1-5, the V gene TRBV11-1; tentative D call: TRBD1 (5 bases). CDR3 residues: CASSPPLGAQHF. The DNA of the CDR3 is TGTGCCAGCAGCCCCCCGTTAGGGGCCCAGCATTTT.